The 14 T cell receptor beta chains listed next were all sequenced from one sample in a study of cytomegalovirus exposure and HLA in healthy donors. This PCR relied on a set of 60 Vbeta primers and 13 Jbeta primers. The repertoire was sequenced with immunoSEQ multiplex PCR; TCRdb's copy has only in-frame clones and lacks some. Its clone listing holds roughly 190,000 clones. The sequenced sample consisted of PBMCs. The receptors shown here come from a man in his thirties or forties in good health and CMV-seronegative.

The CDR3 is CASSPTRADNEKLFF. CDR3 DNA sequence: TGTGCCAGCAGTCCCACCAGGGCGGATAATGAAAAACTGTTTTTT. V usage is TRBV27 and J usage is TRBJ1-4; D might be TRBD1 (5 bases). Germline loops: CDR1 MNHEY, CDR2 SMNVEV (reference sequence). The V gene lost 5 bases and the J gene lost 4 bases, with 14 bases spanning the gap. The CDR3 totals 15 residues.

This chain joins TRBV25-1 and TRBJ2-1; the D gene is possibly TRBD2 (6 bases). CDR3 length: 14 amino acids. Per germline, CDR1 MGHDK and CDR2 SYGVNS. V gave up 4 bases and J gave up 4 bases, with 11 bases separating them. In DNA form, the CDR3 reads TGTGCCAGCAGTGGACTAGTGGGGTACAATGAGCAGTTCTTC. Its translation is CASSGLVGYNEQFF.

This chain uses TRBV30 with TRBJ1-5; TRBD1 aligns across 7 bases. V gave up 1 base and J gave up 2 bases; unmatched junction bases: 8. Per the germline V gene, CDR1 is GTSNPN and CDR2 is SVGIG (reference sequence). The CDR3 is 16 residues long. The DNA of the CDR3 is TGTGCCTGGAGTGGGAAAACAGGGGCTGGCAATCAGCCCCAGCATTTT. It yields the protein CAWSGKTGAGNQPQHF.

This rearrangement joins TRBV4-3 to TRBJ2-7, with 10 bases matching TRBD2. The CDR3 sequence is 15 residues long. Germline trimming cut 1 base from V and 2 bases from J; bases unmatched to any gene: 2. In germline, CDR1 is LGHNA, CDR2 YSLEER. CDR3 amino acids: CASSQGSGGAYEQYF. The CDR3 coding sequence is TGCGCCAGCAGCCAAGGCAGCGGGGGGGCCTACGAGCAGTACTTC.

The genes are TRBV9 and TRBJ1-2; tentatively, D is TRBD1 (5 bases). Germline-derived CDR1 and CDR2 are SGDLS and YYNGEE. The CDR3 spans 15 residues. V gave up 0 bases and J gave up 6 bases, with 15 bases separating them. The CDR3 spells CASSVGGAPGNGYTF. The DNA for the CDR3 is TGTGCCAGCAGCGTAGGTGGGGCCCCAGGCAATGGCTACACCTTC.

The CDR3 loop is CASREVGTGAHEQYF. CDR3 nucleotides: TGTGCCAGCAGGGAGGTCGGGACAGGGGCCCACGAGCAGTACTTC. The chain joins TRBV5-6 to TRBJ2-5; 10 bases line up with TRBD1. The end of the DNA is better explained by TRBJ2-7, so the J call may be wrong. The CDR3 totals 15 residues. The germline V gene has CDR1 SGHDT and CDR2 YYEEEE.

The chain couples TRBV25-1 to TRBJ2-3; 8 nucleotides line up with TRBD2. The germline V gene encodes CDR1 MGHDK and CDR2 SYGVNS. This CDR3 has 15 residues. V was pared by 8 bases and J by 3 bases, with 10 bases of the junction left unmatched. The CDR3 reads CASATSGSKTDTQYF. In DNA, the CDR3 is TGTGCCAGCGCGACCAGCGGGAGTAAAACAGATACGCAGTATTTT.

The chain combines TRBV27 with TRBJ2-3, with TRBD1 matching over 11 bases. With 7 bases clipped from V and 6 bases from J, the junction kept 6 bases outside the gene matches. Germline V CDR1 and CDR2: MNHEY, SMNVEV (reference sequence). This CDR3 contains 14 residues. The CDR3 sequence: CASTGQGAGDTQYF. CDR3 in DNA: TGTGCCAGCACTGGACAGGGGGCAGGTGATACGCAGTATTTT.

This sequence joins TRBV6-6 and TRBJ1-1; 8 nucleotides agree with TRBD1. Germline trimming cut 7 bases from V and 2 bases from J; bases unmatched to any gene: 12. From germline, CDR1 is MNHNY and CDR2 SVGAGI (reference sequence). This CDR3 spans 16 amino acids. CDR3 sequence reads: CASTLLLTGDNTEAFF. For the CDR3, the DNA is TGTGCCAGCACCCTACTTCTGACAGGGGATAACACTGAAGCTTTCTTT.

J is TRBJ2-3 and V is TRBV21-1; the listed D gene, TRBD1, was not tested against the DNA. TRBV21-1 is flagged as a pseudogene. This CDR3 has 16 amino acids. CDR3 nucleotides: TGTGCCAGCAGCAAAGCCGACAGGTCTTCCCCAGATACGCAGTATTTT. Translating it yields CASSKADRSSPDTQYF.

The rearrangement links TRBV14 to TRBJ2-1, with a weak D call TRBD2 (6 bases). Germline-derived CDR1 and CDR2 are SGHDN and FVKESK. The CDR3 covers 16 residues. V lost 0 bases to trimming and J lost 1 base, with 10 bases between them. CDR3 bases: TGTGCCAGCAGCCAAGATTGGGACTGGTCCTACAATGAGCAGTTCTTC. Residues: CASSQDWDWSYNEQFF.

V and J are TRBV18 and TRBJ1-1, with 7 positions matching TRBD1. Germline V gives CDR1 KGHSH, CDR2 LQKENI. The CDR3 totals 16 residues. Trimming removed 2 bases from V and 1 base from J; junction bases left unmatched: 7. CDR3 DNA sequence: TGTGCCAGCTCACCAAGCTCCAGGGGGAAGAACACTGAAGCTTTCTTT. This gives the protein CASSPSSRGKNTEAFF.

The chain has TRBV5-1 and TRBJ2-5; 10 bases match TRBD1. The CDR3 has 14 residues. In germline, CDR1 is SGHRS, CDR2 YFSETQ. Trimming at V came to 2 bases and at J to 4 bases, leaving 2 bases not matched to a gene. The CDR3 loop is CASSLGQGVETQYF. The CDR3 coding sequence is TGCGCCAGCAGCTTAGGACAGGGGGTAGAGACCCAGTACTTC.

This chain joins TRBV25-1 and TRBJ1-1, with 8 bases identical to TRBD1. There are 15 residues in the CDR3. Unmatched junction bases numbered 11, after V lost 7 bases and J lost 4 bases. The germline CDR1 and CDR2 sequences are MGHDK and SYGVNS. CDR3 sequence: CASTPGQGLFTEAFF. DNA for the CDR3: TGTGCCAGCACTCCTGGACAGGGTCTGTTCACTGAAGCTTTCTTT.